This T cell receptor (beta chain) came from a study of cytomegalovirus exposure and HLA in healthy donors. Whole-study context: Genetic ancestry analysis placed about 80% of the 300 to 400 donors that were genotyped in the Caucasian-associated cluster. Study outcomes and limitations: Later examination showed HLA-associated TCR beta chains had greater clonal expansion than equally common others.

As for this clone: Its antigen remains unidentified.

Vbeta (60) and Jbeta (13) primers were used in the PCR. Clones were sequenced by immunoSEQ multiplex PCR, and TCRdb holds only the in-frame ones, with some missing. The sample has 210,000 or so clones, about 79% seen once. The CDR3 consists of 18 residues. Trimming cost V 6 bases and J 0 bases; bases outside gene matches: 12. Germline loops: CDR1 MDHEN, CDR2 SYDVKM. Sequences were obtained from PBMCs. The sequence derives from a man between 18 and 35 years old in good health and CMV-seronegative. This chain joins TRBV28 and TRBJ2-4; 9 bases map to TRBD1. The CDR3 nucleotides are TGTGCCAGCAGCCAAGGACAGGGGATAGGGGTAGCCAAAAACATTCAGTACTTC. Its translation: CASSQGQGIGVAKNIQYF.